This T cell receptor beta chain was sequenced for a study of T cells of healthy individuals. A single record per CDR3 protein comes from TCRdb applying MiXCR to the 5' RACE reads. The table has 60,000 to 70,000 distinct CDR3 sequences, about 17% seen once. In germline, CDR1 is SGHRS, CDR2 YFSETQ. The CDR3 sequence is 15 residues long. With 4 bases removed from V and 9 bases from J, the gap between germline ends came to 20 bases. This sequence originates from a human donor in good health. This rearrangement joins TRBV5-1 to TRBJ2-1, with D maybe TRBD1 (7 bases). CDR3 bases: TGCGCCAGCAGCGTAACAGGGGACGCCGGGGGTGAGCAGTTCTTC. This sequence encodes CASSVTGDAGGEQFF.